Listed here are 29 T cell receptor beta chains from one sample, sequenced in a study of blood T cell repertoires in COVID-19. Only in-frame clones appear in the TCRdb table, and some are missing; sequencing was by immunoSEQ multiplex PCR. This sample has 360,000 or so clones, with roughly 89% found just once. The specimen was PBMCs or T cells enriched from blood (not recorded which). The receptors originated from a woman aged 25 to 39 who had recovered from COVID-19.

In DNA form, the CDR3 reads TGTGCCAGCTCTAGGGGGGGGCAAGCCTTCGCGGGCACTGAAGCTTTCTTT. Amino acid sequence: CASSRGGQAFAGTEAFF. The chain uses TRBV19 and TRBJ1-1; weak D call: TRBD1 (6 bases). V was pared by 9 bases and J by 4 bases, with 27 bases between. Germline CDR1 and CDR2: LNHDA and SQIVND (reference sequence). The CDR3 has 17 amino acids.

The CDR3 coding sequence is TGCGCCAGCAGCGCGACAGGGAGTCAGCCCTACGAGCAGTACTTC. As protein: CASSATGSQPYEQYF. The chain joins TRBV5-1 to TRBJ2-7, with 7 bases that match TRBD1. The CDR3 totals 15 residues. V trimming: 4 bases; J trimming: 2 bases; junction bases outside the gene matches: 9. Germline-derived CDR1 and CDR2 are SGHRS and YFSETQ.

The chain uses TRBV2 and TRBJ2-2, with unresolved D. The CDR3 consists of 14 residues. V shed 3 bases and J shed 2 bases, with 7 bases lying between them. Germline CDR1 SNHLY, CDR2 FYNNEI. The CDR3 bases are TGTGCCAGCAGTGACAGGCCCAACACCGGGGAGCTGTTTTTT. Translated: CASSDRPNTGELFF.

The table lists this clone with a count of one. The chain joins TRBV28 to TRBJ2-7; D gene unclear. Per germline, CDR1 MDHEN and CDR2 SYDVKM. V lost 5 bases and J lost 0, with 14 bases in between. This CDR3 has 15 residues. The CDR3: CASSESSAGSYEQYF. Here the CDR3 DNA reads TGTGCCAGCAGTGAATCGAGCGCCGGCTCCTACGAGCAGTACTTC.

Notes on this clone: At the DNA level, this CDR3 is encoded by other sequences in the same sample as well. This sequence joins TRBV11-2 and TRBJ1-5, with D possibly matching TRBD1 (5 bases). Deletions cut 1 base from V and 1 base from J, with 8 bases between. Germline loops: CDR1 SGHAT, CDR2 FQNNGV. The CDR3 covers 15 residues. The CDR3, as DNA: TGTGCCAGCAGCTTAGCAGCAGGGAGCAATCAGCCCCAGCATTTT. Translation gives CASSLAAGSNQPQHF.

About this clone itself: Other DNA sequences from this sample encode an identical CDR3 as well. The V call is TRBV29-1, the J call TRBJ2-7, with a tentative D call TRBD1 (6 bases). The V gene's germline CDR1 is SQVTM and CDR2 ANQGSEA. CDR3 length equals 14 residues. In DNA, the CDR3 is TGCAGTGTAACCCGGGACAAAGTCTCCTACGAGCAGTACTTC. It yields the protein CSVTRDKVSYEQYF.

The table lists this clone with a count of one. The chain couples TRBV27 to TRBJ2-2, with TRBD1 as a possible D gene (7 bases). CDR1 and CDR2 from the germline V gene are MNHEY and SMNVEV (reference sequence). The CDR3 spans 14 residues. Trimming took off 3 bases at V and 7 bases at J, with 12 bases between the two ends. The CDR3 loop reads CASSFGGGIGELFF. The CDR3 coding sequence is TGTGCCAGCAGTTTTGGAGGGGGCATCGGGGAGCTGTTTTTT.

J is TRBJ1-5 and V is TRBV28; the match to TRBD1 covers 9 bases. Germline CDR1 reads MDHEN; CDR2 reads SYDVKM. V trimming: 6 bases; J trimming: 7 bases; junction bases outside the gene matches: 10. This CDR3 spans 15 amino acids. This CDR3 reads CASRTDRGAGQPQHF. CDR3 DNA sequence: TGTGCCAGCAGGACGGACAGGGGAGCTGGGCAGCCCCAGCATTTT.

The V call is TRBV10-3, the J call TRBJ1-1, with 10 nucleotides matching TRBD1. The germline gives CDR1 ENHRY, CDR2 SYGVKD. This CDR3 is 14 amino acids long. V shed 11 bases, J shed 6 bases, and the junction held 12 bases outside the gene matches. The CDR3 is CAARRGTGDPEAFF. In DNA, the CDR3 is TGTGCCGCCCGAAGGGGGACAGGGGACCCTGAAGCTTTCTTT.

CDR3 DNA sequence: TGTGCCAGCAGCCCCGTACCCGACAGCCTAGGCTATGGCTACACCTTC. The encoded protein is CASSPVPDSLGYGYTF. V is TRBV16 and J is TRBJ1-2; a weak D match, TRBD1 (5 bases). V was trimmed by 4 bases and J by 4 bases, leaving 19 bases between them. Germline CDR1 and CDR2: KGHSY and FQNENV. The CDR3 consists of 16 residues.

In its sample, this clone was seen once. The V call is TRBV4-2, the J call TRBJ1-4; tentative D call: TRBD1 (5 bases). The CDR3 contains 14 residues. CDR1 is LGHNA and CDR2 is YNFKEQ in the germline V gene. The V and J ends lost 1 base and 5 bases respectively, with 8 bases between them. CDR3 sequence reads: CASSQAGLNEKLFF. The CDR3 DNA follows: TGTGCCAGCAGCCAAGCAGGGTTAAATGAAAAACTGTTTTTT.

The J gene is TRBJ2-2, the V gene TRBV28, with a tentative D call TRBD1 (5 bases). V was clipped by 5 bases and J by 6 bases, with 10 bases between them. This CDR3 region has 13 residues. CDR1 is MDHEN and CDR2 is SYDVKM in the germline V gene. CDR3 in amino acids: CASSLRVPGELFF. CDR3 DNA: TGTGCCAGCAGTCTCAGGGTCCCCGGGGAGCTGTTTTTT.

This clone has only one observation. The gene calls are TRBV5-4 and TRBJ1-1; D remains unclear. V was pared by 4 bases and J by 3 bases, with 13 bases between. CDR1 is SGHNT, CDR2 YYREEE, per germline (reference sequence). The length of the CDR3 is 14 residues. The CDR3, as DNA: TGTGCCAGCAGCCGCGAGGGCGGGTACACTGAAGCTTTCTTT. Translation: CASSREGGYTEAFF. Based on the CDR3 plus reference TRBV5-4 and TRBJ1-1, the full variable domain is ETGVTQSPTHLIKTRGQQVTLRCSSQSGHNTVSWYQQALGQGPQFIFQYYREEENGRGNFPPRFSGLQFPNYSSELNVNALELDDSALYLCASSREGGYTEAFFGQGTRLTVV.

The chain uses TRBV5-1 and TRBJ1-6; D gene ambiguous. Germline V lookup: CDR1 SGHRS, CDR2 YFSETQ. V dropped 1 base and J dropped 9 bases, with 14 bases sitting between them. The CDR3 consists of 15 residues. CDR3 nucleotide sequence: TGCGCCAGCAGCTTGCTCAGCATTACTACTTCACCCCTCCACTTT. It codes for CASSLLSITTSPLHF.

The CDR3 here is CASRQSYNSPLHF. For the CDR3, the DNA is TGTGCCAGCAGGCAGTCCTATAATTCACCCCTCCACTTT. The chain has TRBV11-1 and TRBJ1-6; no reliable D call. Germline lookup yields CDR1 SGHAT and CDR2 FQDESV (reference sequence). Trimming removed 6 bases from V and 1 base from J, with 4 bases in between. The CDR3 sequence is 13 residues long.

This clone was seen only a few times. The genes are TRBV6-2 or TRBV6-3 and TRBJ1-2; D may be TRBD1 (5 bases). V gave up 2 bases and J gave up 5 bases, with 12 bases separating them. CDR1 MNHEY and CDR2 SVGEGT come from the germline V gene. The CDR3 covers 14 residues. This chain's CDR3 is CASSYGQGPYGYTF. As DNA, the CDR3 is TGTGCCAGCAGTTACGGGCAGGGCCCTTATGGCTACACCTTC.

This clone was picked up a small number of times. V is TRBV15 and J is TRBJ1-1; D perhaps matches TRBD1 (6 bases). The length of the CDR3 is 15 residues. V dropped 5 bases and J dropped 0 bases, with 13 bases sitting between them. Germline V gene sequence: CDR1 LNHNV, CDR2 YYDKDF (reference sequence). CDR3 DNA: TGTGCCACCAGCCCGAAAGGGACATTGAACACTGAAGCTTTCTTT. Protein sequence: CATSPKGTLNTEAFF.

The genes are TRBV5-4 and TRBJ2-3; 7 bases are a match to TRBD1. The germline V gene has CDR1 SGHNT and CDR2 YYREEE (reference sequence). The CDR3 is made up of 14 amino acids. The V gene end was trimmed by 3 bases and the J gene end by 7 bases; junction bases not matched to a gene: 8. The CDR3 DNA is TGTGCCAGCAGCTCCGCAGGGGGAATGTATACGCAGTATTTT. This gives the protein CASSSAGGMYTQYF.

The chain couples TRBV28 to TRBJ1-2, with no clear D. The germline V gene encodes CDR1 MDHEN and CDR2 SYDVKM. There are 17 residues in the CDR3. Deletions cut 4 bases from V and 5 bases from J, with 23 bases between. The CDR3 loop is CASSSERQVRHTYGYTF. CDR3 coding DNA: TGTGCCAGCAGTTCTGAGCGGCAAGTTCGACATACATATGGCTACACCTTC.

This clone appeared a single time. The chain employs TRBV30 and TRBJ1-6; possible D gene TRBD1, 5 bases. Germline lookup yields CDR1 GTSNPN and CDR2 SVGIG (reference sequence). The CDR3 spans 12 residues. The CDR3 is CALMGGDSPLHF. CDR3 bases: TGTGCTCTTATGGGGGGTGATTCACCCCTCCACTTT.

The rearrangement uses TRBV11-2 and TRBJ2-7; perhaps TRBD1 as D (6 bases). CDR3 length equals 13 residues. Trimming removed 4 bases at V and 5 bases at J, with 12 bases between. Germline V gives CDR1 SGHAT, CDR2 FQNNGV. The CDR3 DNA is TGTGCCAGCAGCTCCAGGGGAACGGACGAGCAGTACTTC. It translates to CASSSRGTDEQYF.

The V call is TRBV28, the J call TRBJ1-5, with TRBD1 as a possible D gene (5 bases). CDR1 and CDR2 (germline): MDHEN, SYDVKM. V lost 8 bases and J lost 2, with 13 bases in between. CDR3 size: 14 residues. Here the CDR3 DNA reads TGTGCCAGCGGCCTCGGGGGAGGCAATCAGCCCCAGCATTTT. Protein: CASGLGGGNQPQHF.

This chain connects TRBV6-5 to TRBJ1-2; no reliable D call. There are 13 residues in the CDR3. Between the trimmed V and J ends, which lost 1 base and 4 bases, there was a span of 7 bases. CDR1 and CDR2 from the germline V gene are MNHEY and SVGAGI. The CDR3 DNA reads TGTGCCAGCAGTTACTACTCATCCTATGGCTACACCTTC. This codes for CASSYYSSYGYTF.

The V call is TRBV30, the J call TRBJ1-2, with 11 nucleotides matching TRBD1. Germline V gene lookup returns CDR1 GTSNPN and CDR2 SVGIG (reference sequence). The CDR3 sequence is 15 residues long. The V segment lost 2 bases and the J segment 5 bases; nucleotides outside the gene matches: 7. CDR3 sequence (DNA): TGTGCCTGGAGTTCCGGGGACAGGGGGAAGTATGGCTACACCTTC. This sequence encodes CAWSSGDRGKYGYTF.

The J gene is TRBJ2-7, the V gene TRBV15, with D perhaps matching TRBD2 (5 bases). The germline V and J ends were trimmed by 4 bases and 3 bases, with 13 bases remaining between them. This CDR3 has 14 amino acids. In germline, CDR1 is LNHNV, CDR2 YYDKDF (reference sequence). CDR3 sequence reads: CATSTGIWGYEQYF. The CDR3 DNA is TGTGCCACCAGCACGGGGATTTGGGGCTACGAGCAGTACTTC.

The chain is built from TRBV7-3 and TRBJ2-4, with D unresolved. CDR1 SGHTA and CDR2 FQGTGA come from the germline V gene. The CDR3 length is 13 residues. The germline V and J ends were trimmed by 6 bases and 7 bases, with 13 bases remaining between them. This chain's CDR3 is CASSPRPSNIQYF. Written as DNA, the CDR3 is TGTGCCAGCAGTCCGCGGCCGAGCAACATTCAGTACTTC.

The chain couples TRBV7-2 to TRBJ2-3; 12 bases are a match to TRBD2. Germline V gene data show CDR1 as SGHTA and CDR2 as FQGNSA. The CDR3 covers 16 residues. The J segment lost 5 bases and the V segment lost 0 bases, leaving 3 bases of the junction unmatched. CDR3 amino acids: CASSLATSGSLDTQYF. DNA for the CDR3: TGTGCCAGCAGCTTAGCGACTAGCGGGAGTCTAGATACGCAGTATTTT.

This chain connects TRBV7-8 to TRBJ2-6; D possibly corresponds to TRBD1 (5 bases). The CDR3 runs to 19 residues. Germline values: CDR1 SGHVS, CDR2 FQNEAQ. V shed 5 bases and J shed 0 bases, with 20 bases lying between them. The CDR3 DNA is TGTGCCAGCAGCGTTACAGGAGTTCGCCGGAACTCTGGGGCCAACGTCCTGACTTTC. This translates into CASSVTGVRRNSGANVLTF.

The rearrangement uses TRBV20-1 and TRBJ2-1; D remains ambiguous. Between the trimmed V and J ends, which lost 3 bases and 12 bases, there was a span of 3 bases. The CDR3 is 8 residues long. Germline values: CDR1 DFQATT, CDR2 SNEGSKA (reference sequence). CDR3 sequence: CSASGQFF. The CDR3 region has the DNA TGCAGTGCTAGCGGGCAGTTCTTC.